This T cell receptor (beta chain) was documented in a study of low-dose radiotherapy and immunotherapy resistance in tumors. The length of the CDR3 is 15 residues. Germline CDR1 is SGDLS and CDR2 is YYNGEE. As to this clonotype: At one end, the junction sequence differs from germline, possibly due to a read error.

Gene-specific TRAV and TRBV primers were used for first-strand cDNA, covering alpha and beta chains. With a constant-region primer and a V-primer adapter, TCRs were subjected to 20 PCR cycles of amplification. TCRdb reanalysed the reads using MiXCR and keeps one entry per CDR3 protein. The sample includes more than 7,000 distinct CDR3 sequences, approximately 50% seen only once; the top ten take about 13%. V usage is TRBV9 and J usage is TRBJ1-6; D uncertain. This TCR was sampled from a human donor with advanced metastatic prostate, ovarian, gallbladder or colorectal cancer (not recorded which). This table probably holds off-target reads from a library built for another chain. CDR3 nucleotides: TGTGCAATGAGAGAGGTTAACACCAATGCAGGCAAATCAACCTTT. Its protein product is CAMREVNTNAGKSTF.